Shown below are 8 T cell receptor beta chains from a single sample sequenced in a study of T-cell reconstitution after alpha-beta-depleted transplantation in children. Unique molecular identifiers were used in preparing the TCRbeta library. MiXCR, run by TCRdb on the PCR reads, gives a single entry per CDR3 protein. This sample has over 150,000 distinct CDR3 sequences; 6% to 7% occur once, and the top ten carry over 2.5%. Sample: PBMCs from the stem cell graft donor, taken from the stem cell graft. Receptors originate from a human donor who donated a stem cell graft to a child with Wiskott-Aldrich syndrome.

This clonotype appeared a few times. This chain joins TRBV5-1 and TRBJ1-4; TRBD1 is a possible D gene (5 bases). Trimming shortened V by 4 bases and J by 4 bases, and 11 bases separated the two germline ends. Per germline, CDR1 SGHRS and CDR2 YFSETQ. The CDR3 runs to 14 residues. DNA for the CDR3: TGCGCCAGCAGCACCGGGACGGGTAATGAAAAACTGTTTTTT. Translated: CASSTGTGNEKLFF.

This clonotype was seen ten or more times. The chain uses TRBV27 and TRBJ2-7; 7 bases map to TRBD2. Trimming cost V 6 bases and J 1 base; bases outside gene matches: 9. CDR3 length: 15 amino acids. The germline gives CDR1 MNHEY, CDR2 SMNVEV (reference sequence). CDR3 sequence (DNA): TGTGCCAGCAGGCCTCAATTGGGGGGGTCCTACGAGCAGTACTTC. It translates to CASRPQLGGSYEQYF.

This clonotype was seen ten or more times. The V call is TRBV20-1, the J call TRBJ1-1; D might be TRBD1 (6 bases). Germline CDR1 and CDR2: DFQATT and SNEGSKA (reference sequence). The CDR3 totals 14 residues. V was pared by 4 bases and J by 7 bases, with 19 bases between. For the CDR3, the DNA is TGCAGTGCTATCCGGGACACATATGGGGATGAAGCTTTCTTT. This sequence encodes CSAIRDTYGDEAFF.

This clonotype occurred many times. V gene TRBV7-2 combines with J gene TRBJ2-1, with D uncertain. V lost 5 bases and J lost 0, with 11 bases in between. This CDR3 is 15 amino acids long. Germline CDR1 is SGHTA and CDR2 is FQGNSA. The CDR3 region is CASSPSWSSYNEQFF. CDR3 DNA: TGTGCCAGCAGCCCGAGCTGGAGCTCCTACAATGAGCAGTTCTTC.

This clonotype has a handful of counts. The CDR3 DNA sequence: TGTGCCAGCACCAAAATCTCTGGGGGGAGCTCCTACAATGAGCAGTTCTTC. Amino acid sequence: CASTKISGGSSYNEQFF. The chain recombines TRBV12-3 or TRBV12-4 with TRBJ2-1, with D possibly TRBD2 on 6 matching bases. CDR3 size: 17 residues. The V gene lost 7 bases and the J gene lost 0 bases, with 19 bases spanning the gap.

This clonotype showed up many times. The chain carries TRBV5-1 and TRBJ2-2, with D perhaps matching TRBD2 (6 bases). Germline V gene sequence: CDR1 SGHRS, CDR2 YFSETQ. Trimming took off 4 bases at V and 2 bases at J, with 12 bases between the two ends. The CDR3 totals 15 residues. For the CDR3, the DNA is TGCGCCAGCAGCCTCCGGGAGCCCAACACCGGGGAGCTGTTTTTT. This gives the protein CASSLREPNTGELFF.

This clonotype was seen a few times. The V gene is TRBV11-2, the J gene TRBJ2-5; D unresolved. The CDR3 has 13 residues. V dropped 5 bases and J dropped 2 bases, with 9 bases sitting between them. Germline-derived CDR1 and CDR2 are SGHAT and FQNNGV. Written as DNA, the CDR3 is TGTGCCAGCAGCGCGGTGGGTCAAGAGACCCAGTACTTC. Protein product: CASSAVGQETQYF.

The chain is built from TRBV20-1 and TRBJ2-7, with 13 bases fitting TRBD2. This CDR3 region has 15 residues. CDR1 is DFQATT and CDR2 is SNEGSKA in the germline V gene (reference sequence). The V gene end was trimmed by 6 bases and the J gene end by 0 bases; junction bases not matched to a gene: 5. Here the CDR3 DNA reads TGCAGTGCGGAACTAGCGGGAGGGAGCTCCTACGAGCAGTACTTC. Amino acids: CSAELAGGSSYEQYF.